Listed here is a single TCR beta chain. Its antigen is not identified. The use of a sample-barcoded 5' primer and a J-beta primer mix characterized a second PCR of about 7 to 12 cycles. Every sample gave at least 2.5 million paired-end reads containing CDR3. TCRdb reanalysed the 5' RACE reads using MiXCR and keeps one entry per CDR3 protein. Of hundreds of thousands of distinct CDR3 sequences listed, approximately 44% are singletons. Per sample, extraction of total RNA gave at least 5 micrograms in every case. This specimen comes from a study of blood T cells in healthy people across ages. Study findings and constraints: The diversity estimates, figures obtained from one million T cells, were considered underestimates.

The clonotype was recovered from a man between 60 and 75 years old in good health. Sequencing input: blood.

The DNA of the CDR3 is TGTGCCAGCAGCTTATACCCCGGGGAGCTGTTTTTT. Its protein is CASSLYPGELFF. This chain joins TRBV7-2 and TRBJ2-2; D not certain. The CDR3 contains 12 residues. Trimming took 2 bases from V and 6 from J, leaving 4 bases between them. Germline V lookup: CDR1 SGHTA, CDR2 FQGNSA.